This entry lists 32 T cell receptor beta chains sequenced from one sample in a study of low-dose radiotherapy and immunotherapy resistance in tumors. cDNA synthesis used a TRAV/TRBV-specific primer set for both chains. TCR amplification involved 20 PCR cycles with a constant-region primer and V-primer adapter. Each CDR3 protein gets one entry after TCRdb re-called the reads with MiXCR. The table includes around 9,000 distinct CDR3 sequences, more than 65% detected once. These receptor sequences come from a human donor with advanced metastatic prostate, ovarian, gallbladder or colorectal cancer (not recorded which). This table probably holds off-target reads from a library built for another chain.

This chain connects TRBV6-6 to TRBJ1-1; D is possibly TRBD1 (5 bases). Looked up from germline, CDR1 is MNHNY and CDR2 is SVGAGI (reference sequence). CDR3 length: 14 amino acids. The germline V and J ends were trimmed by 6 bases and 5 bases, with 16 bases remaining between them. CDR3: CASRPGGAGTEAFF. As DNA, the CDR3 is TGTGCCAGCAGGCCCGGGGGAGCAGGGACTGAAGCTTTCTTT.

V usage is TRBV28 and J usage is TRBJ1-5; 7 nucleotides agree with TRBD1. J gave up 5 bases and V 5 bases, and 9 bases lay outside the gene matches. This CDR3 contains 15 residues. From germline, CDR1 is MDHEN and CDR2 SYDVKM. CDR3 coding DNA: TGTGCCAGCAGTCTAGGGGGCGCGCACGATCAGCCCCAGCATTTT. Residues: CASSLGGAHDQPQHF. The full variable domain, completed using reference TRBV28 and TRBJ1-5, is DVKVTQSSRYLVKRTGEKVFLECVQDMDHENMFWYRQDPGLGLRLIYFSYDVKMKEKGDIPEGYSVSREKKERFSLILESASTNQTSMYLCASSLGGAHDQPQHFGDGTRLSIL.

This clonotype was counted only a few times. The junction departs from germline at one end; a sequencing error may be responsible. This rearrangement joins TRBV5-3 to TRBJ2-7; D is possibly TRBD1 (6 bases). TRBV5-3 is identified as an open reading frame with a role that is uncertain. The CDR3 extends over 14 amino acids. The CDR3, as DNA: TGTGCCAGCAGCTCTGCAACCCAGGGGCCGGAACAGTACTTC. This codes for CASSSATQGPEQYF.

This chain links TRBV21-1 with TRBJ1-5; TRBD1 is taken as the D call from the table, unchecked against the DNA. TRBV21-1 is a listed pseudogene. This CDR3 is built from 20 residues. Here the CDR3 DNA reads TGTGCCAGCAGCAAAGAAAAACAGGGGAGCTTCATGAGCTGCAATCAGCCCCAGCATTTT. This translates into CASSKEKQGSFMSCNQPQHF.

This chain joins TRBV7-2 and TRBJ2-5; D gene unclear. Trimming took off 5 bases at V and 3 bases at J, with 10 bases between the two ends. Germline V gene data show CDR1 as SGHTA and CDR2 as FQGNSA. The CDR3 has 13 residues. CDR3: CASSRSLEETQYF. CDR3 nucleotide sequence: TGTGCCAGCAGCCGGTCCCTCGAAGAGACCCAGTACTTC.

The chain is built from TRBV10-3 and TRBJ2-3; D gene uncertain. Germline-derived CDR1 and CDR2 are ENHRY and SYGVKD. Trimming stripped 5 bases from V and 4 bases from J, with 7 bases between. The CDR3 contains 12 residues. The CDR3 coding sequence is TGTGCCATCAGTTGGGCAGCAGATACGCAGTATTTT. The encoded protein is CAISWAADTQYF.

The chain carries TRBV5-1 and TRBJ1-5; 9 bases are shared with TRBD1. V lost 4 bases to trimming and J lost 4 bases; unmatched junction nucleotides: 3. CDR1 and CDR2 (germline): SGHRS, YFSETQ. This CDR3 is 14 amino acids long. CDR3 nucleotides: TGCGCCAGCAGCCCGGGACAGGGAAATCAGCCCCAGCATTTT. Translating it yields CASSPGQGNQPQHF.

The chain is built from TRBV10-3 and TRBJ2-2, with D unclear. CDR1 ENHRY and CDR2 SYGVKD come from the germline V gene. The germline V and J ends were trimmed by 6 bases and 5 bases, with 7 bases remaining between them. CDR3 length equals 12 residues. CDR3 residues: CAISPATGELFF. Here the CDR3 DNA reads TGTGCCATCAGCCCCGCAACCGGGGAGCTGTTTTTT.

This clonotype came up once. This chain connects TRBV29-1 to TRBJ2-5; no reliable D call. Trimming stripped 0 bases from V and 6 bases from J, with 11 bases between. This CDR3 is built from 13 residues. From germline, CDR1 is SQVTM and CDR2 ANQGSEA. This CDR3 is CSVEDRVRKTQYF. CDR3 coding DNA: TGCAGCGTTGAAGATCGGGTTAGGAAGACCCAGTACTTC.

This clonotype appeared a few times. This chain connects TRBV24-1 to TRBJ2-1, with a tentative D call TRBD1 (6 bases). Germline V CDR1 and CDR2: KGHDR, SFDVKD. Trimming cost V 4 bases and J 5 bases, with 11 bases left between them. This CDR3 region has 14 residues. CDR3 sequence: CATSDPGDDNEQFF. The CDR3 nucleotides read TGTGCCACCAGTGACCCAGGGGACGACAATGAGCAGTTCTTC.

Of note for this clonotype: A read error may account for a junction end that differs from germline. CDR3 sequence (DNA): TGTGCCAGCAGCTGGGGTGCTACTAACACCGGGGAGCTGTTTTTT. This codes for CASSWGATNTGELFF. The chain joins TRBV5-3 to TRBJ2-2; no clear D gene. TRBV5-3 is sorted into the ORF group, with uncertain function. The CDR3 covers 15 residues.

The rearrangement links TRBV7-2 to TRBJ2-7; D is perhaps TRBD2 (6 bases). Trimming left V 5 bases short and J 3 bases short, with 11 bases between. Germline V gene lookup returns CDR1 SGHTA and CDR2 FQGNSA. CDR3 length: 13 amino acids. DNA of the CDR3: TGTGCCAGCAGCATTGGGACTTTCTACGAGCAGTACTTC. Translated, it gives CASSIGTFYEQYF.

The table lists this clonotype with a few counts. The rearrangement joins TRBV5-1 to TRBJ1-1, with D perhaps matching TRBD1 (5 bases). The CDR3 loop spans 13 amino acids. The V gene's germline CDR1 is SGHRS and CDR2 YFSETQ. V gave up 1 base and J gave up 4 bases, with 8 bases separating them. The CDR3 protein is CASSLPGLTEAFF. The DNA for the CDR3 is TGCGCCAGCAGCTTGCCGGGGCTCACTGAAGCTTTCTTT.

This clonotype was recorded only once. The CDR3 DNA is TGTGCCATCAGTGCACCGGGAGGGGTAAACCATGAGCAGTTCTTC. Its translation is CAISAPGGVNHEQFF. The chain has TRBV10-3 and TRBJ2-1; 8 bases match TRBD2. V lost 4 bases, J lost 8 bases, and 10 bases stayed unmatched. The CDR3 is made up of 15 amino acids. Germline V gene data show CDR1 as ENHRY and CDR2 as SYGVKD.

The chain has TRBV27 and TRBJ1-2; 7 bases align to TRBD1. This CDR3 region has 14 residues. Germline CDR1 and CDR2: MNHEY and SMNVEV (reference sequence). Trimming at V came to 4 bases and at J to 4 bases, leaving 6 bases not matched to a gene. CDR3 protein: CASSYGRGAYGYTF. The DNA for the CDR3 is TGTGCCAGCAGTTATGGCAGGGGGGCCTATGGCTACACCTTC.

The chain recombines TRBV28 with TRBJ1-5; D remains ambiguous. Trimming cost V 2 bases and J 2 bases, with 16 bases left between them. The CDR3 spans 17 residues. Germline CDR1 is MDHEN and CDR2 is SYDVKM. DNA for the CDR3: TGTGCCAGCAGTTTAAGTAGTGGAAGGATTGGCAATCAGCCCCAGCATTTT. This translates into CASSLSSGRIGNQPQHF.

V gene TRBV3-1 combines with J gene TRBJ1-5; D is perhaps TRBD1 (6 bases). Trimming took off 0 bases at V and 3 bases at J, with 9 bases between the two ends. The CDR3 contains 15 residues. Germline V gene data show CDR1 as LGHDT and CDR2 as YNNKEL (reference sequence). CDR3 in DNA: TGTGCCAGCAGCCAAGAAGGGGGTATCAATCAGCCCCAGCATTTT. It yields the protein CASSQEGGINQPQHF.

The rearrangement uses TRBV5-1 and TRBJ2-7; D remains unclear. This CDR3 has 16 residues. Germline assignment: CDR1 SGHRS and CDR2 YFSETQ. V was trimmed by 0 bases and J by 4 bases, leaving 17 bases between them. CDR3 sequence reads: CASSLAPGPPPYEQYF. CDR3 bases: TGCGCCAGCAGCTTGGCCCCGGGTCCACCACCATACGAGCAGTACTTC.

This chain joins TRBV6-1 and TRBJ2-5, with TRBD2 as a possible D gene (6 bases). The CDR3 has 16 residues. V gave up 5 bases and J gave up 1 base, with 17 bases separating them. Germline V lookup: CDR1 MNHNS, CDR2 SASEGT. The CDR3 loop reads CASSYPIGSGQETQYF. In DNA, the CDR3 is TGTGCCAGCAGTTACCCGATCGGTAGCGGCCAAGAGACCCAGTACTTC.

The chain couples TRBV20-1 to TRBJ2-7; 14 bases agree with TRBD2. V was pared by 4 bases and J by 4 bases, with 9 bases of the junction left unmatched. The CDR3 is 16 residues long. The V gene's germline CDR1 is DFQATT and CDR2 SNEGSKA (reference sequence). CDR3 sequence: CSATPGTSGSGYEQYF. In DNA, the CDR3 is TGCAGTGCTACCCCCGGGACTAGCGGGAGTGGGTACGAGCAGTACTTC.

The chain recombines TRBV7-9 with TRBJ2-7; unclear D gene. V was shortened by 4 bases and J by 7 bases, with 8 bases between the two germline ends. Germline assignment: CDR1 SEHNR and CDR2 FQNEAQ (reference sequence). This CDR3 is 11 amino acids long. The CDR3 loop reads CASSSESEQYF. In DNA form, the CDR3 reads TGTGCCAGCAGCTCTGAGTCGGAGCAGTACTTC.

V usage is TRBV3-1 and J usage is TRBJ2-1; D may be TRBD1 or TRBD2 (5 bases each). The germline V gene has CDR1 LGHDT and CDR2 YNNKEL (reference sequence). The CDR3 covers 17 residues. V dropped 0 bases and J dropped 6 bases, with 18 bases sitting between them. The CDR3 protein is CASSQDGTAFPSNEQFF. The DNA for the CDR3 is TGTGCCAGCAGCCAAGACGGGACGGCTTTCCCGTCCAATGAGCAGTTCTTC.

V and J are TRBV12-3 or TRBV12-4 and TRBJ2-3; 9 positions agree with TRBD2. V shed 5 bases and J 3 bases; nucleotides not matched to a gene: 9. The CDR3 sequence is 16 residues long. CDR3 sequence reads: CASSKRRGGRTDTQYF. The CDR3 DNA reads as TGTGCCAGCAGTAAAAGGCGGGGGGGCCGGACAGATACGCAGTATTTT.

This clonotype was seen just once. The rearrangement uses TRBV2 and TRBJ2-3; D is perhaps TRBD1 (6 bases). Trimming took 7 bases from V and 2 from J, leaving 16 bases between them. This CDR3 is built from 15 residues. Germline CDR1 and CDR2: SNHLY and FYNNEI. The CDR3 DNA follows: TGTGCCAGCAATGGAGAGGGGGAGAACACAGATACGCAGTATTTT. Translation: CASNGEGENTDTQYF.

This chain links TRBV27 with TRBJ2-5; 10 nucleotides match TRBD2. The V and J ends lost 6 bases and 5 bases, in that order; junction bases with no gene match: 3. The CDR3 is 13 residues long. Germline V CDR1 and CDR2: MNHEY, SMNVEV (reference sequence). CDR3 nucleotides: TGTGCCAGCAGACTAGCGGGAAAGGAGACCCAGTACTTC. Its translation is CASRLAGKETQYF.

The chain is built from TRBV27 and TRBJ1-5, with 7 positions matching TRBD1. J gave up 3 bases and V 6 bases, and 5 bases lay outside the gene matches. Germline values: CDR1 MNHEY, CDR2 SMNVEV (reference sequence). This CDR3 is built from 14 residues. CDR3 amino acids: CASRTGTVNQPQHF. In DNA, the CDR3 is TGTGCCAGCAGGACTGGGACAGTCAATCAGCCCCAGCATTTT.

A word on this clonotype: The junction departs from germline at one end; a sequencing error may be responsible. The chain uses TRBV15 and TRBJ1-6; D is unclear. This CDR3 is 13 amino acids long. Germline V gene lookup returns CDR1 LNHNV and CDR2 YYDKDF (reference sequence). The CDR3 DNA reads TGTGCAGCAAGCAGTACCAATGCAGGCAAATCAACCTTT. It yields the protein CAASSTNAGKSTF. The full variable domain, completed using reference TRBV15 and TRBJ1-6, is DAMVIQNPRYQVTQFGKPVTLSCSQTLNHNVMYWYQQKSSQAPKLLFHYYDKDFNNEADTPDNFQSRRPNTSFCFLDIRSPGLGDTAMYLCAASSTNAGKSTFGNGTRLTVT.

The chain couples TRBV10-3 to TRBJ2-7; possible D gene TRBD1, 6 bases. This CDR3 is built from 12 residues. V gave up 7 bases and J gave up 5 bases, with 12 bases separating them. Germline CDR1 ENHRY, CDR2 SYGVKD. In DNA, the CDR3 is TGTGCCATCAATACAGGGTTCCACGAGCAGTACTTC. Its translation is CAINTGFHEQYF.

The chain joins TRBV19 to TRBJ2-1, with 7 bases matching TRBD1. Germline-derived CDR1 and CDR2 are LNHDA and SQIVND (reference sequence). Losses at the gene ends were 3 bases for V and 10 bases for J; bases not matched to a gene: 12. This CDR3 has 15 residues. CDR3 nucleotides: TGTGCCAGTAGTATGGGTTATGAGGGGGCAAGGGAGCAGTTCTTC. Protein: CASSMGYEGAREQFF.

This rearrangement joins TRBV6-5 to TRBJ1-5, with a weak D call TRBD1 (5 bases). CDR1 is MNHEY and CDR2 is SVGAGI in the germline V gene. With 8 bases removed from V and 7 bases from J, the gap between germline ends came to 15 bases. This CDR3 is built from 13 residues. The CDR3 loop reads CASGGGAGQPQHF. The DNA for the CDR3 is TGTGCCAGCGGGGGAGGGGCAGGACAGCCCCAGCATTTT.

In its sample, this clonotype was seen a few times. The chain has TRBV21-1 and TRBJ1-1. TRBV21-1 is described as a pseudogene. This CDR3 is built from 15 residues. CDR3 nucleotides: TGTGCCAGCAGCAAACTAGACTCAATGAACACTGAAGCTTTCTTT. This sequence encodes CASSKLDSMNTEAFF.

The V and J genes are TRBV9 and TRBJ2-3; D tentatively fits TRBD1 or TRBD2 (5 bases each). V shed 0 bases and J shed 2 bases, with 10 bases lying between them. This CDR3 spans 15 amino acids. Germline V gene data show CDR1 as SGDLS and CDR2 as YYNGEE. The CDR3 loop reads CASSVDWGPTDTQYF. CDR3 DNA: TGTGCCAGCAGCGTAGACTGGGGACCCACAGATACGCAGTATTTT. The full variable domain, in which reference TRBV9 and TRBJ2-3 provide the parts outside the CDR3, is DSGVTQTPKHLITATGQRVTLRCSPRSGDLSVYWYQQSLDQGLQFLIQYYNGEERAKGNILERFSAQQFPDLHSELNLSSLELGDSALYFCASSVDWGPTDTQYFGPGTRLTVL.